This TCR beta chain appears in the sequencing data of a study of CXCR3-negative and CXCR3-positive naive CD8 T cells. Whole-study context: Each library held about 1.5 +/- 0.3 million TRB reads, 110 million to 150 million in total. General study points: Similar TRBV-TRBJ usage was seen in naive cells (both CXCR3-negative and CXCR3-positive), but memory cells differed. More hydrophobic TRB CDR3s occurred in CXCR3-positive than in CXCR3-negative naive cells. Partly lower CXCR3 expression followed cryopreservation, and most assays relied on fresh PBMCs.

Researchers prepared the TRB cDNA libraries using 5' RACE with UMI labels. From the 5' RACE reads, TCRdb lists one entry per CDR3 protein and no DNA. The table for this sample gives about 130,000 distinct CDR3 sequences. The CDR3 is 13 residues long. Per the germline V gene, CDR1 is MNHEY and CDR2 is SMNVEV (reference sequence). To note about this clonotype: No antigen is known for it.

The specimen sequenced was naive CXCR3+ CD8+ T cells from blood. Subset reported: CD45RO-CCR7+CD27+CD95- naive CD8+ T cells expressing CXCR3 (TNR3+). This sequence was found in a human donor in good health. Some clones in this sample may be carry-over from other donors' samples. The rearrangement links TRBV27 to TRBJ2-1; TCRdb's D gene call, TRBD1, goes unchecked for lack of DNA. The CDR3 protein is CASSFRGENEQFF.